This TCR beta chain originates from a study of T-cell reconstitution after alpha-beta-depleted transplantation in children. Preparation of the TCRbeta library was carried out with unique molecular identifiers. Using its own MiXCR run on the PCR reads, TCRdb lists one record per CDR3 protein. The sample shows roughly 670,000 distinct CDR3 sequences, 10% to 15% of them seen only once. This clonotype was found a few times. Its antigen is still unknown. Germline V gene lookup returns CDR1 KGHSH and CDR2 LQKENI. Trimming cost V 2 bases and J 4 bases; bases outside gene matches: 12. The CDR3 has 17 amino acids. Notes on the study in general: Elevated TCRbeta diversity at day 60 was traced, in some patients, to surviving recipient T cells and thymic progenitors.

The chain recombines TRBV18 with TRBJ2-3; 7 bases agree with TRBD2. The input for sequencing was PBMCs, taken before TCRalphabeta/CD19-depleted stem cell transplant. The origin of this receptor is a girl aged 2-10 years with congenital amegakaryocytic thrombocytopenia, due to receive a stem cell transplant. The CDR3 spells CASSPSFAGVGADTQYF. CDR3 nucleotides: TGTGCCAGCTCACCAAGTTTCGCGGGAGTCGGCGCAGATACGCAGTATTTT.